Listed here are 30 T cell receptor beta chains from one sample, sequenced in a study of radiotherapy plus CTLA-4 blockade in lung cancer. This table comes from immunoSEQ multiplex PCR, and its TCRdb copy is limited to in-frame clones, with some not included. The sample lists some 70,000 clones; approximately 79% were seen once. Sequencing was performed on peripheral blood, taken from a patient treated with radiotherapy plus ipilimumab. The receptors were gathered from a human donor with non-small cell lung cancer who had a complete response to radiotherapy plus ipilimumab.

V usage is TRBV30 and J usage is TRBJ2-3, with D possibly matching TRBD1 (5 bases). CDR3 length: 21 residues. Trimming removed 2 bases from V and 2 bases from J, with 32 bases in between. Per germline, CDR1 GTSNPN and CDR2 SVGIG (reference sequence). CDR3 sequence: CAWSSLPAVWGAASDTDTQYF. For the CDR3, the DNA is TGTGCCTGGAGTTCCCTCCCCGCTGTTTGGGGCGCCGCCTCCGACACAGATACGCAGTATTTT. Filled out from reference TRBV30 and TRBJ2-3, the complete variable domain reads SQTIHQWPATLVQPVGSPLSLECTVEGTSNPNLYWYRQAAGRGLQLLFYSVGIGQISSEVPQNLSASRPQDRQFILSSKKLLLSDSGFYLCAWSSLPAVWGAASDTDTQYFGPGTRLTVL.

The V call is TRBV29-1, the J call TRBJ2-3; 8 bases align to TRBD1. Unmatched junction bases numbered 9, after V lost 5 bases and J lost 2 bases. Germline V gene sequence: CDR1 SQVTM, CDR2 ANQGSEA. The CDR3 has 15 residues. This chain's CDR3 is CSVLKNRGFTDTQYF. As DNA, the CDR3 is TGCAGCGTTCTCAAGAACAGGGGGTTCACAGATACGCAGTATTTT.

This sequence joins TRBV5-4 and TRBJ2-3; D might be TRBD2 (5 bases). Trimming pared 7 bases from V and 0 bases from J, leaving 15 bases between. In germline, CDR1 is SGHNT, CDR2 YYREEE (reference sequence). The CDR3 extends over 15 amino acids. CDR3 in amino acids: CASGLQLSSTDTQYF. CDR3 bases: TGTGCCAGCGGACTTCAACTATCCAGCACAGATACGCAGTATTTT.

CDR3 in amino acids: CASSLGGEAASEAFF. The CDR3 DNA is TGTGCCAGCAGCTTAGGGGGAGAGGCCGCCTCTGAAGCTTTCTTT. The chain joins TRBV7-6 to TRBJ1-1; D is uncertain. V was pared by 1 base and J by 6 bases, with 15 bases between. The CDR3 is 15 residues long. Germline V lookup: CDR1 SGHVS, CDR2 FNYEAQ.

This clone turned up a few times. The V call is TRBV11-3, the J call TRBJ2-2; possibly TRBD1 or TRBD2 for D (5 bases each). Per germline, CDR1 SGHNT and CDR2 YENEEA. The CDR3 totals 16 residues. Trimming took 3 bases from V and 7 from J, leaving 18 bases between them. The CDR3 DNA is TGTGCCAGCAGCTTTGGGACCTCTAACTTTGGCGGGGAGCTGTTTTTT. Translation gives CASSFGTSNFGGELFF.

In its sample, this clone was seen once. V and J are TRBV4-3 and TRBJ1-1; 8 bases are shared with TRBD1. Germline values: CDR1 LGHNA, CDR2 YSLEER. This CDR3 spans 15 amino acids. The junction had 4 bases not matched to a gene; V was cut back by 0 bases and J by 4 bases. For the CDR3, the DNA is TGCGCCAGCAGCCAAGATCGGACAGGGTTCACTGAAGCTTTCTTT. It yields the protein CASSQDRTGFTEAFF.

The CDR3 region is CASSYGVQDTQYF. As DNA, the CDR3 is TGTGCCAGCAGCTACGGGGTACAAGATACGCAGTATTTT. The V gene is TRBV7-8, the J gene TRBJ2-3, with D maybe TRBD2 (5 bases). Germline V gene sequence: CDR1 SGHVS, CDR2 FQNEAQ. Trimming removed 4 bases at V and 5 bases at J, with 10 bases between. The CDR3 has 13 amino acids. The full variable domain, in which reference TRBV7-8 and TRBJ2-3 provide the parts outside the CDR3, is GAGVSQSPRYKVAKRGQDVALRCDPISGHVSLFWYQQALGQGPEFLTYFQNEAQLDKSGLPSDRFFAERPEGSVSTLKIQRTQQEDSAVYLCASSYGVQDTQYFGPGTRLTVL.

In the case of this clone: This specimen includes other DNA sequences encoding the same CDR3. The chain carries TRBV5-4 and TRBJ2-1, with 10 positions matching TRBD1. The CDR3 loop spans 15 amino acids. Looked up from germline, CDR1 is SGHNT and CDR2 is YYREEE (reference sequence). Losses at the gene ends were 3 bases for V and 3 bases for J; bases not matched to a gene: 3. The CDR3 DNA reads TGTGCCAGCAGCTCCGGGGACAGGGGCTACAATGAGCAGTTCTTC. As protein: CASSSGDRGYNEQFF.

The chain combines TRBV4-1 with TRBJ2-5, with TRBD2 identical over 11 bases. This CDR3 is 16 amino acids long. J lost 6 bases, V lost 1 base, and 7 bases had no gene match. The germline V gene encodes CDR1 MGHRA and CDR2 YSYEKL. The CDR3 DNA reads TGCGCCAGCAGCCAAGTGACTAGCGGGGATAGTCAGACCCAGTACTTC. This encodes CASSQVTSGDSQTQYF.

CDR3 region: CASSPLSGNTEAFF. DNA for the CDR3: TGTGCCAGCTCACCACTGTCCGGGAACACTGAAGCTTTCTTT. The chain uses TRBV18 and TRBJ1-1; D is undetermined. The germline CDR1 and CDR2 sequences are KGHSH and LQKENI. The CDR3 spans 14 residues. V shed 1 base and J shed 1 base, with 7 bases lying between them.

Only one count was recorded for this clone. The chain carries TRBV11-3 and TRBJ2-3; a weak D match, TRBD2 (6 bases). Looked up from germline, CDR1 is SGHNT and CDR2 is YENEEA. The germline V and J ends were trimmed by 4 bases and 1 base, with 12 bases remaining between them. The CDR3 is 15 residues long. CDR3 bases: TGTGCCAGCAGCTCTGGGGGACTCCGCACAGATACGCAGTATTTT. Amino acid sequence: CASSSGGLRTDTQYF.

V gene TRBV7-6 combines with J gene TRBJ2-5; D possibly matches TRBD1 or TRBD2 (5 bases each). V shed 2 bases and J shed 5 bases, with 15 bases lying between them. CDR3 size: 15 residues. CDR1 and CDR2 (germline): SGHVS, FNYEAQ. The CDR3 nucleotides are TGTGCCAGCAGCTTAATATTCGGGGCCCGGGAGACCCAGTACTTC. This gives the protein CASSLIFGARETQYF.

The chain uses TRBV7-2 and TRBJ2-3, with no clear D. The CDR3 has 12 residues. CDR1 is SGHTA and CDR2 is FQGNSA in the germline V gene. V was clipped by 0 bases and J by 6 bases, with 4 bases between them. CDR3 sequence reads: CASSLAIDTQYF. The CDR3 region has the DNA TGTGCCAGCAGCTTAGCGATTGATACGCAGTATTTT.

This clone was counted between two and nine times. V gene TRBV6-6 combines with J gene TRBJ1-5; D call uncertain. The length of the CDR3 is 15 residues. Germline V lookup: CDR1 MNHNY, CDR2 SVGAGI (reference sequence). V lost 7 bases and J lost 0, with 13 bases in between. The CDR3 sequence is CASTHRGDSNQPQHF. In DNA, the CDR3 is TGTGCCAGCACCCATCGTGGCGATAGCAATCAGCCCCAGCATTTT.

This chain uses TRBV19 with TRBJ1-1; TRBD1 aligns across 7 bases. V was clipped by 5 bases and J by 2 bases; unmatched bases: 5. Per germline, CDR1 LNHDA and CDR2 SQIVND (reference sequence). The CDR3 runs 14 residues. The CDR3 DNA sequence: TGTGCCAGTAGTGAGGGACAGTTAAACACTGAAGCTTTCTTT. It translates to CASSEGQLNTEAFF.

The V gene is TRBV7-2, the J gene TRBJ1-1, with no clear D. The CDR3 has 14 amino acids. Germline assignment: CDR1 SGHTA and CDR2 FQGNSA. With 2 bases removed from V and 4 bases from J, the gap between germline ends came to 11 bases. The CDR3 region is CASSLSGRPTEAFF. The CDR3 DNA sequence: TGTGCCAGCAGCTTAAGTGGCAGACCCACTGAAGCTTTCTTT.

The rearrangement joins TRBV6-1 to TRBJ2-2; TRBD2 might be the D (6 bases). The CDR3 has 14 residues. Germline CDR1 reads MNHNS; CDR2 reads SASEGT. Trimming removed 3 bases from V and 7 bases from J, with 12 bases in between. In DNA form, the CDR3 reads TGTGCCAGCAGTGATCCAGGAGGGAGCGGGGAGCTGTTTTTT. Translating gives CASSDPGGSGELFF.

The chain combines TRBV7-2 with TRBJ2-1; D not resolved. CDR1 and CDR2 (germline): SGHTA, FQGNSA. The CDR3 loop spans 11 amino acids. V was clipped by 1 base and J by 8 bases, with 3 bases between them. This CDR3 is CASSLVDEQFF. For the CDR3, the DNA is TGTGCCAGCAGCTTAGTAGATGAGCAGTTCTTC.

V usage is TRBV18 and J usage is TRBJ2-2; no definite D call. CDR3 length equals 15 residues. The germline V gene has CDR1 KGHSH and CDR2 LQKENI. V lost 4 bases, J lost 6 bases, and 15 bases lay in between. The chain's CDR3 is CASSRLPPEAGELFF. CDR3 DNA sequence: TGTGCCAGCTCACGACTCCCTCCCGAGGCCGGGGAGCTGTTTTTT.

This clone showed up just once. The chain joins TRBV4-1 to TRBJ1-5, with a possible D match to TRBD1 (5 bases). Germline CDR1 MGHRA, CDR2 YSYEKL. The CDR3 runs 15 residues. V lost 1 base and J lost 5, with 12 bases in between. CDR3 region: CASSQAESGHQPQHF. CDR3 DNA sequence: TGCGCCAGCAGCCAAGCGGAGTCAGGGCATCAGCCCCAGCATTTT.

This chain uses TRBV20-1 with TRBJ2-7; D unclear. CDR3 size: 11 residues. Looked up from germline, CDR1 is DFQATT and CDR2 is SNEGSKA (reference sequence). Trimming took 2 bases from V and 3 from J, leaving 5 bases between them. This CDR3 is CSARMGYEQYF. The CDR3 nucleotides read TGCAGTGCTAGAATGGGCTACGAGCAGTACTTC.

J is TRBJ1-3 and V is TRBV5-6, with D perhaps matching TRBD1 (5 bases). CDR1 SGHDT and CDR2 YYEEEE come from the germline V gene. V gave up 2 bases and J gave up 0 bases, with 9 bases separating them. The CDR3 is 15 residues long. The CDR3 loop is CASSLQARSGNTIYF. Here the CDR3 DNA reads TGTGCCAGCAGCTTACAGGCCCGCTCTGGAAACACCATATATTTT.

On this clone itself: The same CDR3 arises from other DNA sequences in this sample as well. Here the CDR3 reads CASSETGRNEQFF. The CDR3 DNA is TGCGCCAGCAGTGAGACAGGGAGGAATGAGCAGTTCTTC. This sequence joins TRBV10-1 and TRBJ2-1; either TRBD1 or TRBD2 may supply D (6 bases each). In germline, CDR1 is WNHNN, CDR2 SYGVQD (reference sequence). The V gene lost 2 bases and the J gene lost 7 bases, with 9 bases spanning the gap. This CDR3 comprises 13 residues.

This clone was observed a handful of times. This chain links TRBV7-6 with TRBJ2-7; tentative D call: TRBD2 (5 bases). Trimming removed 8 bases at V and 1 base at J, with 12 bases between. This CDR3 has 13 amino acids. CDR1 and CDR2 (germline): SGHVS, FNYEAQ. CDR3 residues: CASGLAVSYEQYF. DNA of the CDR3: TGTGCCAGCGGACTCGCGGTGTCCTACGAGCAGTACTTC.

The V call is TRBV7-6, the J call TRBJ1-4; D ambiguous. Germline CDR1 and CDR2: SGHVS and FNYEAQ. The CDR3 consists of 18 residues. Trimming shortened V by 1 base and J by 5 bases, and 20 bases separated the two germline ends. CDR3 in amino acids: CASSLEVKPAGGNEKLFF. CDR3 sequence (DNA): TGTGCCAGCAGCTTAGAAGTGAAGCCGGCAGGAGGAAATGAAAAACTGTTTTTT.

This clone came up once. The V and J genes are TRBV19 and TRBJ2-3, with TRBD2 as a possible D gene (6 bases). This CDR3 spans 17 amino acids. From germline, CDR1 is LNHDA and CDR2 SQIVND (reference sequence). V shed 3 bases and J shed 3 bases, with 19 bases lying between them. The CDR3 loop reads CASSMPQRAGGTDTQYF. The CDR3 nucleotides read TGTGCCAGTAGTATGCCTCAGAGAGCGGGCGGTACAGATACGCAGTATTTT.

In its sample, this clone was seen a few times. The gene calls are TRBV18 and TRBJ2-7; D is perhaps TRBD2 (6 bases). CDR3 length: 13 amino acids. V shed 3 bases and J shed 4 bases, with 10 bases lying between them. The germline CDR1 and CDR2 sequences are KGHSH and LQKENI. The CDR3 sequence is CASSPGLFYEQYF. DNA for the CDR3: TGTGCCAGCTCACCGGGACTGTTTTACGAGCAGTACTTC.

This chain uses TRBV5-4 with TRBJ1-1; 9 nucleotides agree with TRBD1. V dropped 6 bases and J dropped 4; count of bases not matched to a gene: 10. The V gene's germline CDR1 is SGHNT and CDR2 YYREEE (reference sequence). This CDR3 has 15 residues. The CDR3 here is CASTPTTGGPTEAFF. The DNA for the CDR3 is TGTGCCAGCACCCCAACGACAGGGGGACCCACTGAAGCTTTCTTT.

The V and J genes are TRBV29-1 and TRBJ2-5; 7 nucleotides agree with TRBD2. The J segment lost 4 bases and the V segment lost 8 bases, leaving 7 bases of the junction unmatched. Germline V gives CDR1 SQVTM, CDR2 ANQGSEA. The CDR3 loop spans 12 amino acids. In DNA, the CDR3 is TGCAGCCAGGAGAGGGAGGGAGAGACCCAGTACTTC. Encoded protein: CSQEREGETQYF.

This rearrangement joins TRBV9 to TRBJ1-1; 7 bases line up with TRBD1. CDR3 size: 14 residues. V shed 3 bases, J shed 5 bases, and the junction held 7 bases outside the gene matches. Germline CDR1 SGDLS, CDR2 YYNGEE. The CDR3 reads CASSARQGGTEAFF. The CDR3 nucleotides are TGTGCCAGCAGCGCCCGACAGGGAGGGACTGAAGCTTTCTTT.